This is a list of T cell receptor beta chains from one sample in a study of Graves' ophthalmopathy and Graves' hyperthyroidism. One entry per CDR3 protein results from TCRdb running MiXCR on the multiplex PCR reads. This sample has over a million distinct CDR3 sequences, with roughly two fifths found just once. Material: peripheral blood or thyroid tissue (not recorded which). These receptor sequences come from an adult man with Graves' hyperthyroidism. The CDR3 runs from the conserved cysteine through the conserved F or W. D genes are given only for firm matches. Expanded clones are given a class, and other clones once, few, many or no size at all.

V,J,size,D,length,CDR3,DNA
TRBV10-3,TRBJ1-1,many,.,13,CAISERGNTEAFF,TGTGCCATCAGTGAACGAGGCAACACTGAAGCTTTCTTT
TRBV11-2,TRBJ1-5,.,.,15,CASRRLAGTTSYEHF,TGTGCCAGCAGACGACTAGCGGGGACCACCTCCTACGAGCATTTT
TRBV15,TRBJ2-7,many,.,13,CATSRDMSYEQYF,TGTGCCACCAGCAGAGATATGAGCTACGAGCAGTACTTC
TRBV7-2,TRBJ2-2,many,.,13,CASRQGDTGELFF,TGTGCCAGCAGACAGGGTGACACCGGGGAGCTGTTTTTT
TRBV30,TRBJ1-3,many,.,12,CAWSVSGNTIYF,TGTGCCTGGAGTGTATCTGGAAACACCATATATTTT
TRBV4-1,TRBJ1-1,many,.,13,CASRMQGGTEAFF,TGCGCCAGCAGGATGCAGGGAGGGACTGAAGCTTTCTTT
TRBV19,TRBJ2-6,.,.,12,CASTLGRNVLTF,TGTGCCAGTACCCTCGGGAGAAACGTCCTGACTTTC
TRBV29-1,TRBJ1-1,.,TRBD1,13,CSFRQGPNTEAFF,TGCAGCTTCCGACAGGGACCGAACACTGAAGCTTTCTTT
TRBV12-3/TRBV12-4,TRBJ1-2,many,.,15,CASSLFVGRVGGYTF,TGTGCCAGCAGTTTATTTGTGGGACGAGTCGGCGGCTACACCTTC
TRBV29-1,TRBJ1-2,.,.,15,CSVLGTGQSFYGYTF,.
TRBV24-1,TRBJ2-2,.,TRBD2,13,CATSDGGAGELFF,TGTGCCACCAGTGATGGGGGGGCCGGGGAGCTGTTTTTT
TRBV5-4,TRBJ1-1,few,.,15,CATQQGTQGYTEAFF,TGTGCCACCCAGCAGGGGACCCAAGGGTACACTGAAGCTTTCTTT
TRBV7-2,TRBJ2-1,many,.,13,CASSLNPDREQFF,TGTGCCAGCAGCCTTAACCCTGACAGGGAGCAGTTCTTC
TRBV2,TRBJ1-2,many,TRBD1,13,CASRGDSHYGYTF,TGTGCCAGCAGGGGGGACAGTCACTATGGCTACACCTTC
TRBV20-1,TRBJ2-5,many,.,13,CSGGAETGETQYF,TGCAGTGGGGGTGCCGAGACGGGAGAGACCCAGTACTTC
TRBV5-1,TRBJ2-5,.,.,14,CASSEIQGGATQYF,TGTGCCAGCAGTGAGATACAGGGAGGGGCGACCCAGTACTTC
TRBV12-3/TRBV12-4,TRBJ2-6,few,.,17,CASSLGGRPSGANVLTF,TGTGCCAGCAGTTTAGGGGGACGGCCCTCTGGGGCCAACGTCCTGACTTTC
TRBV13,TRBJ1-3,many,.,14,CASSRGGSGNTIYF,TGTGCCAGCAGTCGCGGGGGATCTGGAAACACCATATATTTT
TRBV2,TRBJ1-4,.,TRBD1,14,CASSYDRGAGKLFF,TGTGCCAGCAGTTACGACAGGGGGGCTGGAAAACTGTTTTTT
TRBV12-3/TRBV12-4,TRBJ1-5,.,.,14,CASSRDRDYQPQHF,TGTGCCAGCAGCCGTGACAGAGACTATCAGCCCCAGCATTTT
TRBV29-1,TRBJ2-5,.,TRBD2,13,CSAGPGGEETQYF,TGCAGCGCAGGGCCCGGGGGGGAAGAGACCCAGTACTTC
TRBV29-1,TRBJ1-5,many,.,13,CSVRTGPDQPQHF,TGCAGCGTTAGAACAGGGCCCGATCAGCCCCAGCATTTT
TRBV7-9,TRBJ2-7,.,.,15,CASSQEGRGYGEQYF,TGTGCCAGCAGCCAAGAAGGACGGGGTTATGGCGAGCAGTACTTC
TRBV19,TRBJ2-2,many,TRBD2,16,CASINGASGTTGELFF,TGTGCCAGCATCAATGGGGCTAGCGGGACCACCGGGGAGCTGTTTTTT
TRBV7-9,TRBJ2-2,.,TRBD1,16,CASSSGQGLCTGELFF,TGTGCCAGCAGCTCCGGACAGGGGCTATGCACCGGGGAGCTGTTTTTT
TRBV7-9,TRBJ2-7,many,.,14,CASSTEGVGYEQYF,TGTGCCAGCAGCACCGAGGGGGTAGGATACGAGCAGTACTTC
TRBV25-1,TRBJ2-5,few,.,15,CASSARFRYQETQYF,TGTGCCAGCAGTGCTAGATTCCGGTACCAAGAGACCCAGTACTTC
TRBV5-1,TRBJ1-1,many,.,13,CASSNGESVKAFF,TGCGCCAGCAGCAACGGCGAATCCGTCAAAGCTTTCTTT
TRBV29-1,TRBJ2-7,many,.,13,CSVQGGALYEQYF,TGCAGCGTGCAAGGGGGGGCTCTATACGAGCAGTACTTC
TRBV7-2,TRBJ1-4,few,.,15,CASSQATATNEKLFF,TGTGCCAGCAGCCAAGCGACAGCAACTAATGAAAAACTGTTTTTT
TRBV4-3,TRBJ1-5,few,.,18,CASSQDRDSNQLNQPQHF,TGCGCCAGCAGCCAAGATAGGGACTCTAACCAGTTAAATCAGCCCCAGCATTTT
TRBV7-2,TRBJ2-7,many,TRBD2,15,CASSLARGGGYEQYF,TGTGCCAGCAGCTTAGCTCGGGGGGGCGGCTACGAGCAGTACTTC
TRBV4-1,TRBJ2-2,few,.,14,CASSQAQGAGELFF,TGCGCCAGCAGCCAAGCACAGGGAGCCGGGGAGCTGTTTTTT
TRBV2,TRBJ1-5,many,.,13,CASNLGVGQPQHF,TGTGCCAGCAATTTAGGGGTGGGGCAGCCCCAGCATTTT
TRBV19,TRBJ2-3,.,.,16,CASRSEGSGRLNTQYF,TGTGCCAGTAGATCCGAAGGGAGTGGGAGGTTAAATACGCAGTATTTT
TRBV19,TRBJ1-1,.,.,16,CASSITGSGMNTEAFF,TGTGCCAGTAGTATTACAGGGAGTGGAATGAACACTGAAGCTTTCTTT
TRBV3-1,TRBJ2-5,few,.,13,CASSQPGPETQYF,TGTGCCAGCAGCCAACCAGGGCCAGAGACCCAGTACTTC
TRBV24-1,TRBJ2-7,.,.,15,CATSDLRSSVNEQYF,TGTGCCACCAGTGATTTGCGCAGTTCGGTGAACGAGCAGTACTTC
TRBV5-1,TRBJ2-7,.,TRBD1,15,CASRMSGTASYEQYF,TGCGCCAGCAGAATGTCCGGGACAGCTTCCTACGAGCAGTACTTC
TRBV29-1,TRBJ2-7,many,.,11,CSGTWGPWQYF,TGCAGCGGGACTTGGGGGCCCTGGCAGTACTTC
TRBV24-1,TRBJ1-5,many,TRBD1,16,CATSDAEQGSNQPQHF,TGTGCCACCAGTGACGCCGAACAGGGGAGCAATCAGCCCCAGCATTTT
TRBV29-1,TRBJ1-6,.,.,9,CSVEEGLHF,TGCAGCGTTGAAGAGGGCCTCCACTTT
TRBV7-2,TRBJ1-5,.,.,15,CASSKRAGNNQPQHF,TGTGCCAGCAGCAAAAGGGCAGGGAACAATCAGCCCCAGCATTTT
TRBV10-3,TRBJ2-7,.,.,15,CAISYSLEQSYEQYF,TGTGCCATCAGTTACTCTTTAGAACAGAGCTACGAGCAGTACTTC
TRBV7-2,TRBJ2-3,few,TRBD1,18,CASIPGQGAMESTDTQYF,TGTGCCAGCATCCCGGGACAGGGGGCGATGGAGAGCACAGATACGCAGTATTTT
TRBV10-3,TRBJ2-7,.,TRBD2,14,CAIRDTSGGYEQYF,TGTGCCATCAGAGACACTAGCGGGGGGTACGAGCAGTACTTC
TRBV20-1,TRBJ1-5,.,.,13,CSAEDSANQPQHF,TGCAGTGCCGAGGACAGCGCCAATCAGCCCCAGCATTTT
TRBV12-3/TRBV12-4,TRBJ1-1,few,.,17,CASRGRDNGGLNTEAFF,TGTGCCAGCAGGGGGCGGGACAACGGGGGCCTCAACACTGAAGCTTTCTTT
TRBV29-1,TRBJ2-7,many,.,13,CSVEEGRTYEQYF,TGCAGCGTTGAAGAGGGCAGGACCTACGAGCAGTACTTC
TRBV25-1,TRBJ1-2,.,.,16,CASPDTPMRPNYGYTF,TGTGCCAGCCCTGACACCCCGATGAGGCCTAACTATGGCTACACCTTC
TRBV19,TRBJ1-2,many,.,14,CASSNREFRYGYTF,TGTGCCAGTAGCAACAGGGAATTTCGCTATGGCTACACCTTC
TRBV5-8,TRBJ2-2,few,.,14,CASAFNSVTGELFF,TGTGCCAGCGCGTTTAATAGCGTTACCGGGGAGCTGTTTTTT
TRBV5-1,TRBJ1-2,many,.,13,CASSLGWGNGYTF,TGCGCCAGCAGCTTGGGTTGGGGTAATGGCTACACCTTC
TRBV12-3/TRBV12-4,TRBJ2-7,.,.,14,CASSSLGTNYEQYF,TGTGCCAGCAGTTCCCTTGGGACGAACTACGAGCAGTACTTC
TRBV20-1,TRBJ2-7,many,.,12,CSASGGPYEQYF,TGCAGTGCTAGCGGGGGGCCCTACGAGCAGTACTTC
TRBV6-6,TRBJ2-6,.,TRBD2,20,CASSYPGTSGRISGANVLTF,TGTGCCAGCAGTTACCCCGGGACTAGCGGGAGGATCTCTGGGGCCAACGTCCTGACTTTC
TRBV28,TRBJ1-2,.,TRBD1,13,CASSDRAGGGYTF,TGTGCCAGCAGCGACAGGGCGGGTGGGGGCTACACCTTC
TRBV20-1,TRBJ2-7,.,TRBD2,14,CSARSSREVYEQYF,TGCAGTGCTAGAAGTTCGCGGGAGGTTTACGAGCAGTACTTC
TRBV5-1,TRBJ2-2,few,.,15,CASRASGSNTGELFF,TGCGCCAGCAGAGCCAGCGGCTCGAACACCGGGGAGCTGTTTTTT